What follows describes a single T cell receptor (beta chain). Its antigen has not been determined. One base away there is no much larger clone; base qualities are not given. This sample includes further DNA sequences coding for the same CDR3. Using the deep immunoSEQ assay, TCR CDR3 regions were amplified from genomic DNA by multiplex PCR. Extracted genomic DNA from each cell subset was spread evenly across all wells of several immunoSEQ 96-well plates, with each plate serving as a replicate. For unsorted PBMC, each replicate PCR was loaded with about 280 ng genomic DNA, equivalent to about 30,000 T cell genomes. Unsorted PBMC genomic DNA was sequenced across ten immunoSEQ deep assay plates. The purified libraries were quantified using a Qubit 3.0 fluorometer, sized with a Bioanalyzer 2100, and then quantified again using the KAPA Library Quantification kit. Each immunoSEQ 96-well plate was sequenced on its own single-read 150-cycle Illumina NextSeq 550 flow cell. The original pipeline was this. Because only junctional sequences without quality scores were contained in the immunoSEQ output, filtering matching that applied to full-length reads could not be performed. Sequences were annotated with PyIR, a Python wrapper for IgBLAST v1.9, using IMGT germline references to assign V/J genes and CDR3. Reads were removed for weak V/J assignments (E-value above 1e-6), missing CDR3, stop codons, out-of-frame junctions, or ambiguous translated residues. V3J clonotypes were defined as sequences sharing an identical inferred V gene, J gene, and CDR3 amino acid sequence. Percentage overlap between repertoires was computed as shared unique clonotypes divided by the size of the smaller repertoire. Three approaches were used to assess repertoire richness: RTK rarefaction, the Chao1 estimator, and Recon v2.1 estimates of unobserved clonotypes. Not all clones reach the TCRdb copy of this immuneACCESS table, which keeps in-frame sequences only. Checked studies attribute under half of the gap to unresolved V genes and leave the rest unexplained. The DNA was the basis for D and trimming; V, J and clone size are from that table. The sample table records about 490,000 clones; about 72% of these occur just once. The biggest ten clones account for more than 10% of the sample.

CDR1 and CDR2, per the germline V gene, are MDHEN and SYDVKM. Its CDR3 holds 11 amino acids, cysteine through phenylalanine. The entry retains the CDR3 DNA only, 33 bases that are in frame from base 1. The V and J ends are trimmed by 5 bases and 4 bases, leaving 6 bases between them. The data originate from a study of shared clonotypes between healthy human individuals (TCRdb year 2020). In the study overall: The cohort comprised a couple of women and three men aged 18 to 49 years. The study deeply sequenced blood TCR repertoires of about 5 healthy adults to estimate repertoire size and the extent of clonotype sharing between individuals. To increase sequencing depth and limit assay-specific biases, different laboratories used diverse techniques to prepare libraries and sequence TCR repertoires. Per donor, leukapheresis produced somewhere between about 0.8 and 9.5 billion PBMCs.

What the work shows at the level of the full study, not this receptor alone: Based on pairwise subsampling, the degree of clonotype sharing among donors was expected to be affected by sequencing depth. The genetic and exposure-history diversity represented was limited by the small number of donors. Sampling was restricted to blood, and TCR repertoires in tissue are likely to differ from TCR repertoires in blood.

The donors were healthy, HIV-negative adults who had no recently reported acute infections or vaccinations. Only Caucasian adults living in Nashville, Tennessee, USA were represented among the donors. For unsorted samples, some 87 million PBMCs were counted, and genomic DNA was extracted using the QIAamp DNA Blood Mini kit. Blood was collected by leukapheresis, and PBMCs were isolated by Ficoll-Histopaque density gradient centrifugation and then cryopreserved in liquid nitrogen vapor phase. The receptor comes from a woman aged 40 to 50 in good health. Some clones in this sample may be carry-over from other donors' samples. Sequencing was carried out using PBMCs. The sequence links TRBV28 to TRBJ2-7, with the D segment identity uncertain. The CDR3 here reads CASSLQYEQYF. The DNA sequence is TGTGCCAGCAGTCTGCAGTACGAGCAGTACTTC. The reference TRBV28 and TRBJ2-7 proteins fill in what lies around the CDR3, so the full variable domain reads DVKVTQSSRYLVKRTGEKVFLECVQDMDHENMFWYRQDPGLGLRLIYFSYDVKMKEKGDIPEGYSVSREKKERFSLILESASTNQTSMYLCASSLQYEQYFGPGTRLTVT.